This T cell receptor (beta chain) was retrieved from a study of human versus mouse CDR3 diversity and MHC coevolution. On this clone: Its antigen is unidentified. Other DNA sequences in the same sample also yield this CDR3.

Between the trimmed V and J ends, which lost 3 bases and 3 bases, there was a span of 11 bases. The germline gives CDR1 KGHSH, CDR2 LQKENI. The CDR3 totals 14 residues. Regarding the study as a whole: On average, humans showed more CDR3 deletions and insertions than mice. By iCHAO1, human TCR beta clonotypes numbered about 1.6 million, the most.

The method was immunoSEQ multiplex PCR; TCRdb's version includes in-frame clones alone and lacks a portion of them. The data show 45,000 to 75,000 clones, just under 95% seen once. Sequenced material: naive CD4+ T cells from blood. Subset here: CD45RO-negative CD62L-positive naive CD4 T cells. The origin of this receptor is a person aged 60 to 70 in good health. The V gene is TRBV18, the J gene TRBJ1-1; no reliable D call. Here the CDR3 reads CASSPSGGYTEAFF. CDR3 in DNA: TGTGCCAGCTCACCGTCCGGCGGCTACACTGAAGCTTTCTTT. Full variable domain (missing parts from reference TRBV18 and TRBJ1-1): NAGVMQNPRHLVRRRGQEARLRCSPMKGHSHVYWYRQLPEEGLKFMVYLQKENIIDESGMPKERFSAEFPKEGPSILRIQQVVRGDSAAYFCASSPSGGYTEAFFGQGTRLTVV.